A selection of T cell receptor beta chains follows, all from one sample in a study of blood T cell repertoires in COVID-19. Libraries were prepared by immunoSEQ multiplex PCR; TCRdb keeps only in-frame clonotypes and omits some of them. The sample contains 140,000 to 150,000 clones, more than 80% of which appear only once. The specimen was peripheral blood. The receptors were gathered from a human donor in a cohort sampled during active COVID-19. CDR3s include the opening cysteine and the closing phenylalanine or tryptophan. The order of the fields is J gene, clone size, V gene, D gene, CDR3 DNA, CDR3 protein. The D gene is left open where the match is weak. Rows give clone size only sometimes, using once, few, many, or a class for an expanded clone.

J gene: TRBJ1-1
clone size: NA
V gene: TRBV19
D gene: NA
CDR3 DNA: TGTGCCAGTAGTTTGGGGGGGAACACTGAAGCTTTCTTT
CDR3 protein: CASSLGGNTEAFF

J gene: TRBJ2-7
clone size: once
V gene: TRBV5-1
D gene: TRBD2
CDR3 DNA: TGCGCCAGCAGCTTATCGACTAGCGGGGGGCCTAGCTCCTACGAGCAGTACTTC
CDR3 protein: CASSLSTSGGPSSYEQYF

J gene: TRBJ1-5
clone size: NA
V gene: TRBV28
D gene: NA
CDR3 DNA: TGTGCCAGCACCTCAGGGGTTGGAGATCAGCCCCAGCATTTT
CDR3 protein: CASTSGVGDQPQHF

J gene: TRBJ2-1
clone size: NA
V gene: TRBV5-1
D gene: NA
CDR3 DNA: TGCGCCAGCATCAAGAATCCACAGGAGTTGAATGAGCAGTTCTTC
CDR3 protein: CASIKNPQELNEQFF

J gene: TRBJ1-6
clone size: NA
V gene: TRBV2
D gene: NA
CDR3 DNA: TGTGCCAGCAGTTTACAGGGCGATAACCACTTT
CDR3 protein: CASSLQGDNHF

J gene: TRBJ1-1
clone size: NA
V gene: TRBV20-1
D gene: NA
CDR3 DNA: TGCAGTGCTAGTCCAATCCGGGACACTGAAGCTTTCTTT
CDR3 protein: CSASPIRDTEAFF

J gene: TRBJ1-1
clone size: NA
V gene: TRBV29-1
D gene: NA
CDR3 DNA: TGCAGCGTAAGGGGGAACACTGAAGCTTTCTTT
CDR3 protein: CSVRGNTEAFF

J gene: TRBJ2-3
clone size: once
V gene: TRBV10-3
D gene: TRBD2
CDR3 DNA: TGTGCCATCAGTGAAGAATCTAGCGGGAGACGCACAGATACGCAGTATTTT
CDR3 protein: CAISEESSGRRTDTQYF

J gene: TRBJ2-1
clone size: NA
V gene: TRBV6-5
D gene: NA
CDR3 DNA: TGTGCCAGCAGTTACTCCGGACAGGAGCAGTTCTTC
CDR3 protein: CASSYSGQEQFF

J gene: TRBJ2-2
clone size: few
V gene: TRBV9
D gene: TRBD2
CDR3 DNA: TGTGCCAGCAGCCCCCGGACTAGCGAGAACACCGGGGAGCTGTTTTTT
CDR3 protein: CASSPRTSENTGELFF

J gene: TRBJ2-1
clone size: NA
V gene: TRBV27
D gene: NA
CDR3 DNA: TGTGCCAGCAGTAATACAGTCCTCTCCTACAATGAGCAGTTCTTC
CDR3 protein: CASSNTVLSYNEQFF

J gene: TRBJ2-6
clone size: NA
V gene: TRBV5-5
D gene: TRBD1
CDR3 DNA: TGTGCCAGCAGCCAAGACAGGGCTGGGGCCAACGTCCTGACTTTC
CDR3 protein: CASSQDRAGANVLTF

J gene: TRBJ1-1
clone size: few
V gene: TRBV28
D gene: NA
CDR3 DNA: TGTGCCAGCAGTTTTCAGGGCACTGAAGCTTTCTTT
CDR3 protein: CASSFQGTEAFF

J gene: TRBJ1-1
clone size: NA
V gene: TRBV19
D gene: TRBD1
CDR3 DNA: TGTGCCAGTGGGACAGGGAGTATGAGCACTGAAGCTTTCTTT
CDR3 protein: CASGTGSMSTEAFF

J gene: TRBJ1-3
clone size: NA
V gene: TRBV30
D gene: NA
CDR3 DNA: TGTGCCTGGAGTACAGGGATCGTCTCTGGAAACACCATATATTTT
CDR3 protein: CAWSTGIVSGNTIYF

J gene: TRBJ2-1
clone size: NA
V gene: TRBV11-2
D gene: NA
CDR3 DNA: TGTGCCAGCAGCCCCCCAGGAAACAGGGCCTTCAATGAGCAGTTCTTC
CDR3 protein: CASSPPGNRAFNEQFF

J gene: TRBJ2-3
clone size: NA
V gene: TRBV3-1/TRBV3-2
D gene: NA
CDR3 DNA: TGTGCCAGCAGCCAAGCCCTCCTAGCGTCAGATACGCAGTATTTT
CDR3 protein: CASSQALLASDTQYF

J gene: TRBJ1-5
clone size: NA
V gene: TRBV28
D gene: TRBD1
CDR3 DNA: TGTGCCAGCAGTCCCCCCGGACAGGGAACGGGGGGCAATCAGCCCCAGCATTTT
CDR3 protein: CASSPPGQGTGGNQPQHF

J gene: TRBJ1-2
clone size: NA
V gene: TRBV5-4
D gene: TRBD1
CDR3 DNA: TGTGCCAGCAGCTCACAGGGGGCGCGGGGAGGCTACACCTTC
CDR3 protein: CASSSQGARGGYTF

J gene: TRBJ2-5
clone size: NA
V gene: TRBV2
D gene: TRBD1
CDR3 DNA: TGTGCCAGCAGTGAGGACAGGGGGTTATCGGAGACCCAGTACTTC
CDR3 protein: CASSEDRGLSETQYF

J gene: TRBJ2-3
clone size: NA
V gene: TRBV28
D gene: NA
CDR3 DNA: TGTGCCAGCAGTTCTCAACGGAAACAGTATAGCACAGATACGCAGTATTTT
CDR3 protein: CASSSQRKQYSTDTQYF

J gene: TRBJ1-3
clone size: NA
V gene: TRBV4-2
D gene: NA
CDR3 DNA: TGTGCCAGCAGCCAAGTTTGGCCTCCGGCCCGGGATGGAAACACCATATATTTT
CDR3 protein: CASSQVWPPARDGNTIYF

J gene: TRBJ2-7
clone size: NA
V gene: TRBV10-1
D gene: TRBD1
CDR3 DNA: TGCGCCAGCAGCCAAGGGGGCAGGGATCTCCCCTACGAGCAGTACTTC
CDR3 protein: CASSQGGRDLPYEQYF

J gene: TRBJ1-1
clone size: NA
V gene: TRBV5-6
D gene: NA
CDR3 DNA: TGTGCCAGCAGCCTAAACAGGGAGGGAGCTTTCTTT
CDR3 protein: CASSLNREGAFF

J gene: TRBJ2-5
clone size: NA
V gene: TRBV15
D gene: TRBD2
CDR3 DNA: TGTGCCACCAGCACCCGGGGGGGCGGGGAGACCCAGTACTTC
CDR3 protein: CATSTRGGGETQYF

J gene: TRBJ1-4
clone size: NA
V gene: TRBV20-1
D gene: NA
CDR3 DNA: TGCAGTGCTAGTCTCCTGGGGGCGGATGAAAAACTGTTTTTT
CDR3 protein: CSASLLGADEKLFF

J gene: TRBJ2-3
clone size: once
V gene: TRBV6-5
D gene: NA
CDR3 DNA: TGTGCCGGCGCCCAAGGACTCTGGGGCACAGATACGCAGTATTTT
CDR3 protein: CAGAQGLWGTDTQYF

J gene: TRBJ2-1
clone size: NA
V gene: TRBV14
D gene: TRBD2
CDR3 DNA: TGTGCCAGCAGCCAATTAGCGGGAGGGCTTCTCGTCAATGAGCAGTTCTTC
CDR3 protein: CASSQLAGGLLVNEQFF

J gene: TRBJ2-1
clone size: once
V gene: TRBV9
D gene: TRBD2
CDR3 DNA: TGTGCCAGCAGCGTAGTGGCTGGTAGCGGGGGTGAGCAGTTCTTC
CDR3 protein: CASSVVAGSGGEQFF

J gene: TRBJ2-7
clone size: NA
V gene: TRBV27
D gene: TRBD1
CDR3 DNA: TGTGCCAGCAGCTTCCTGCCCGGGACAGGGTCTCACGAGCAGTACTTC
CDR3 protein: CASSFLPGTGSHEQYF

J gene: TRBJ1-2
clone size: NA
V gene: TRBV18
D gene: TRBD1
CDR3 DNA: TGTGCCAGCTCACCGGGACAGCAATATGGCTACACCTTC
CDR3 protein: CASSPGQQYGYTF

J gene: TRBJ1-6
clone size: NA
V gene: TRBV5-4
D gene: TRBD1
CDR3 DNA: TGTGCCAGCAGTTTGATGGGACAGGGCTATAATTCACCCCTCCACTTT
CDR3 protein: CASSLMGQGYNSPLHF

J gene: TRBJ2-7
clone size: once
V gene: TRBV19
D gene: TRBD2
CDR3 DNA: TGTGCCAGTAGTCCTGGCGGGGGGCTCTACGAGCAGTACTTC
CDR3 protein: CASSPGGGLYEQYF

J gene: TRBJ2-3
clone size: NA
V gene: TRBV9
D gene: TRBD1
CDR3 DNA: TGTGCCAGCAGCGCCCCGGGACAGATAGCAGATACGCAGTATTTT
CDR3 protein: CASSAPGQIADTQYF

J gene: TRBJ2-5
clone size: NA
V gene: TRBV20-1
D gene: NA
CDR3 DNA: TGCAGTGCTAGAGCCGGAGAGACCCAGTACTTC
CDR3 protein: CSARAGETQYF

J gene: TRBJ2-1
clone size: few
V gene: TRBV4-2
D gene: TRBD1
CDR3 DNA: TGTGCCAGCAGCCATCCGGGACAGGGGGGCAATGAGCAGTTCTTC
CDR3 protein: CASSHPGQGGNEQFF

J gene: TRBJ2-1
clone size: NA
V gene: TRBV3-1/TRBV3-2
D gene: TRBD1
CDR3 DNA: TGTGCCAGCAGCCGGGGGACAGGGAACTACAATGAGCAGTTCTTC
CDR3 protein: CASSRGTGNYNEQFF

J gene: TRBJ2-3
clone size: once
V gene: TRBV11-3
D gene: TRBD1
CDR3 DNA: TGTGCCAGCAGTCCCGGGACAGGGGTATGGGATACGCAGTATTTT
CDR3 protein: CASSPGTGVWDTQYF

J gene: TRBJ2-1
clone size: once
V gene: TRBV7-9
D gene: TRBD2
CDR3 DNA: TGTGCCAGCAGCCCAGGGACTAGCAACTACAATGAGCAGTTCTTC
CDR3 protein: CASSPGTSNYNEQFF

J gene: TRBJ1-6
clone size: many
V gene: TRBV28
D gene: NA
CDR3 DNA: TGTGCCAGCAGTTTGCGCCTCGGCAGGGCAGTTAGCTCCTATAATTCACCCCTCCACTTT
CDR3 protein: CASSLRLGRAVSSYNSPLHF

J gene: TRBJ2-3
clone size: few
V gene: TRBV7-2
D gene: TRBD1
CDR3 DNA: TGTGCCAGCAGCTTAGCGGGACAGGGAGATCAGGCTGCGGGGCACTTT
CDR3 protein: CASSLAGQGDQAAGHF

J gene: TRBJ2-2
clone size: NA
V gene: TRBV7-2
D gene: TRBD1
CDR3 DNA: TGTGCCAGCAGCACCCGGACAGGGTTCGCCGGGGAGCTGTTTTTT
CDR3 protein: CASSTRTGFAGELFF

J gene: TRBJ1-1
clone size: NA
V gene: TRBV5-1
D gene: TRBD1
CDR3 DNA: TGCGCCAGCAGCCCGGGCGGGACAGGGGACGCTGAAGCTTTCTTT
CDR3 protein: CASSPGGTGDAEAFF

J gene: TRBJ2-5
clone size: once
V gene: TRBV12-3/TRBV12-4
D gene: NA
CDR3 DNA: TGTGCCAGCAGTTTGCCGGGAGAGACCCAGTACTTC
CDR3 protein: CASSLPGETQYF

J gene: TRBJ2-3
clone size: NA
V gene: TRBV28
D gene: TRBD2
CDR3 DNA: TGTGCCAGCAGCCAACCCGGGGGGGCCACAGATACGCAGTATTTT
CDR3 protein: CASSQPGGATDTQYF

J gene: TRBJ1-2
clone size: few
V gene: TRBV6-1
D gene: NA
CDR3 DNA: TGTGCCAGCAGTGAAGGTTGGCAGGCCTATGGCTACACCTTC
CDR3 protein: CASSEGWQAYGYTF

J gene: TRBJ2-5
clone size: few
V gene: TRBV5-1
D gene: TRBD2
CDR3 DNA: TGCGCCAGCAGCGGGAGCGGGAGGGGTCCCCCAGAGACCCAGTACTTC
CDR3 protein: CASSGSGRGPPETQYF